This T cell receptor (beta chain) was sequenced during a study of PD-1 blockade in classical Hodgkin lymphoma. Study-wide findings and caveats: Why the repertoires differ is still unclear, perhaps disease activity or prior therapy. Those starting nivolumab under 1 year post-ASCT were excluded.

Using immunoSEQ multiplex PCR, the repertoire was profiled, and TCRdb retains in-frame clones only, with some absent. The sample shows approximately 80,000 clones, about nine tenths of them seen only once. Exposure to brentuximab vedotin varied, and each patient had relapsed following autologous stem cell transplantation. The CDR3 loop spans 13 amino acids. CDR1 is ENHRY and CDR2 is SYGVKD in the germline V gene. Trimming removed 10 bases from V and 7 bases from J; junction bases left unmatched: 12. On this clone: The target antigen is unknown.

The specimen was peripheral blood mononuclear cells (PBMCs), collected at baseline. The chain joins TRBV10-3 to TRBJ1-1, with 7 bases identical to TRBD1. The source is a human donor with classical Hodgkin lymphoma. The CDR3 here is CATQQGFVGEAFF. The CDR3 bases are TGTGCCACCCAACAGGGGTTCGTCGGTGAAGCTTTCTTT.